This is a list of T cell receptor beta chains from one sample in a study of siplizumab effects on memory and regulatory T cells. The data were produced by immunoSEQ multiplex PCR, yet TCRdb's version contains in-frame clones alone and is incomplete. The sample has approximately 40,000 clones, around 92% seen once; the top ten hold 0.2% to 0.3%. The sequenced material came from naive CD4+ T cells sorted from blood. The receptors derive from a human donor in good health. Each CDR3 is given with its conserved first and last residue. The D gene is left open where the match is weak. The listing skips clone size in some rows; elsewhere it reads once, few, many or a size class.

TRBD2,TRBV27,NA,TRBJ2-1,CASSMIAGYYNEQFF,TGTGCCAGCAGTATGATAGCGGGGTACTACAATGAGCAGTTCTTC
TRBD1,TRBV5-1,few,TRBJ1-1,CASSFRDRNTEAFF,TGCGCCAGCAGCTTCAGGGACAGGAACACTGAAGCTTTCTTT
NA,TRBV11-3,NA,TRBJ2-1,CASSRLNSYNEQFF,TGTGCCAGCAGCCGACTCAACTCCTACAATGAGCAGTTCTTC
TRBD1,TRBV6-1,NA,TRBJ2-7,CASLSGTAVSYEQYF,TGTGCCAGCCTGTCCGGGACAGCCGTATCCTACGAGCAGTACTTC
NA,TRBV30,NA,TRBJ2-5,CAWRNSVRQETQYF,TGTGCCTGGAGGAATTCCGTGAGGCAAGAGACCCAGTACTTC
TRBD1,TRBV5-1,NA,TRBJ2-1,CASSPDREDNEQFF,TGCGCCAGCAGCCCGGACAGGGAGGACAATGAGCAGTTCTTC
NA,TRBV15,NA,TRBJ2-7,CATSRDRGTYEQYF,TGTGCCACCAGCAGAGATCGGGGAACCTACGAGCAGTACTTC
TRBD1,TRBV6-5,NA,TRBJ1-2,CASSPDRAYGYTF,TGTGCCAGCAGCCCGGACAGGGCTTATGGCTACACCTTC
NA,TRBV9,NA,TRBJ1-6,CASSVGAGSSYNSPLHF,TGTGCCAGCAGCGTAGGTGCAGGGAGCTCCTATAATTCACCCCTCCACTTT
TRBD1,TRBV6-1,NA,TRBJ1-1,CASSEKGLGRGGLNTEAFF,TGTGCCAGCAGTGAAAAAGGACTGGGCAGGGGGGGACTGAACACTGAAGCTTTCTTT
NA,TRBV7-8,few,TRBJ1-5,CASSLGRPNQPQHF,TGTGCCAGCAGCTTAGGCAGACCAAATCAGCCCCAGCATTTT